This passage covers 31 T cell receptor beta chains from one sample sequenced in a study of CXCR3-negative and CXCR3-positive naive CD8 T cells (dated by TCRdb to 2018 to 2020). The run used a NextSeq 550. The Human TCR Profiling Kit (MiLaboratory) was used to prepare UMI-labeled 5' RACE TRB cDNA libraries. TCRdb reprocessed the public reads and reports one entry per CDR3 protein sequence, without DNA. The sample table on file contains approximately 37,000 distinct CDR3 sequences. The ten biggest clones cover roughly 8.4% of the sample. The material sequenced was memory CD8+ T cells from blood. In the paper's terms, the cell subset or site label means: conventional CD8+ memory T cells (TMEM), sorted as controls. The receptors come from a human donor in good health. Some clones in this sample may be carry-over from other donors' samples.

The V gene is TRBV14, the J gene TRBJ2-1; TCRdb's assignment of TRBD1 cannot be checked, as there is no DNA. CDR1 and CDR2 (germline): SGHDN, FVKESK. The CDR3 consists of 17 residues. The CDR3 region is CASSQETGRGYYNEQFF.

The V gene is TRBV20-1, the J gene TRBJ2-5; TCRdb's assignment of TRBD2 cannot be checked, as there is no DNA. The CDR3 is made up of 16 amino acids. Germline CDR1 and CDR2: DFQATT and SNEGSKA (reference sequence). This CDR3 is CSARDSERGITETQYF.

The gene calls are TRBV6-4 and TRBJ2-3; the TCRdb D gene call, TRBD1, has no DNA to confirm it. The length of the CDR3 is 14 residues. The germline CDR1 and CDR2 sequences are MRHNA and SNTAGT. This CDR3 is CASSDGAGEDTQYF.

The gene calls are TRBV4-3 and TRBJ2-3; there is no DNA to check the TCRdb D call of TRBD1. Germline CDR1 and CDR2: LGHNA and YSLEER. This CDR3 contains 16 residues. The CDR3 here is CASSQDRTGLTDTQYF.

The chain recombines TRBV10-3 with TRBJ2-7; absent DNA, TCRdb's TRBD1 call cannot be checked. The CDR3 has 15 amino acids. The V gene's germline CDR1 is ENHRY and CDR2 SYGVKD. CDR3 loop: CAISVDRSSSYEQYF.

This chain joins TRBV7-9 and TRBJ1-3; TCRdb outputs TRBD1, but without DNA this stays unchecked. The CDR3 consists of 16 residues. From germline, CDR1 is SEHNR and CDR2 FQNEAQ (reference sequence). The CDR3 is CASSLSTGSSRNTIYF.

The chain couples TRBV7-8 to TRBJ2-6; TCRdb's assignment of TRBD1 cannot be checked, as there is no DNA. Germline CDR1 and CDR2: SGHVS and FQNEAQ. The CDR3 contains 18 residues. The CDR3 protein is CASSPSRTGGYGANVLTF.

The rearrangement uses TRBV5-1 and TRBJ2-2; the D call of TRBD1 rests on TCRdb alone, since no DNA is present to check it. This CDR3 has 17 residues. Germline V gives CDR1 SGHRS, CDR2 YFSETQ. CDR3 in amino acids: CASSFLRDRVDTGELFF.

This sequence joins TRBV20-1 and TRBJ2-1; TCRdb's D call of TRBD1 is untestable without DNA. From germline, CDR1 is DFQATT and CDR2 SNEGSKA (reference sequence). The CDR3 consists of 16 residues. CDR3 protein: CSARWTPGGVYNEQFF.

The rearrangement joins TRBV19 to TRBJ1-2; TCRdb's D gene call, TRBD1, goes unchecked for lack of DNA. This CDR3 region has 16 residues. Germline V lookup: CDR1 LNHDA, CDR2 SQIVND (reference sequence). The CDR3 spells CASSIASTGGDYGYTF. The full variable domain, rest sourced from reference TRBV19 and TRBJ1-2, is DGGITQSPKYLFRKEGQNVTLSCEQNLNHDAMYWYRQDPGQGLRLIYYSQIVNDFQKGDIAEGYSVSREKKESFPLTVTSAQKNPTAFYLCASSIASTGGDYGYTFGSGTRLTVV.

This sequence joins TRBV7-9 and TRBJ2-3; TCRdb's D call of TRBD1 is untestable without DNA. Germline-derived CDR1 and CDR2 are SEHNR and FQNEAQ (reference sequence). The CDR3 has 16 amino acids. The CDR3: CASSLAPGQGTDTQYF.

The CDR3 loop reads CASSSQGPYEQYF. The chain carries TRBV6-6 and TRBJ2-7. The CDR3 totals 13 residues. Germline V gives CDR1 MNHNY, CDR2 SVGAGI (reference sequence).

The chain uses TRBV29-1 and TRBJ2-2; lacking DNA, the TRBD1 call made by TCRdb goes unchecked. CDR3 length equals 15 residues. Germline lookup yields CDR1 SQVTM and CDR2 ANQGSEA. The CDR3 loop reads CSVEPLTGNTGELFF.

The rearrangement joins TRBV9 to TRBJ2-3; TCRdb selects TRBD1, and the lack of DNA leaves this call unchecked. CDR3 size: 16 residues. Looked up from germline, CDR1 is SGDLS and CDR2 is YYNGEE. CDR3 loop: CASSVEGGWSSDTQYF.

CDR3 region: CSVASSAVGGLNTEAFF. The chain links TRBV29-1 to TRBJ1-1; the TRBD1 assignment by TCRdb is unverifiable without DNA. The CDR3 consists of 17 residues. CDR1 SQVTM and CDR2 ANQGSEA come from the germline V gene.

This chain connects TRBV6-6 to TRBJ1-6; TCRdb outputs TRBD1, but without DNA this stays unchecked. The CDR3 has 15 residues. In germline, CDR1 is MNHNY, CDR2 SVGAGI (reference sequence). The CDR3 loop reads CASSSIPGANSPLHF.

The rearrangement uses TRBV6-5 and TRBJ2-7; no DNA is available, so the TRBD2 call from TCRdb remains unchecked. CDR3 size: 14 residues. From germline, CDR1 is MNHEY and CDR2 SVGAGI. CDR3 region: CASSYRGTSYEQYF.

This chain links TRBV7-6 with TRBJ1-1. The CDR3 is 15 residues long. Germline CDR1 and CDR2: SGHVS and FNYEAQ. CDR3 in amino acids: CASSLAGNVNTEAFF. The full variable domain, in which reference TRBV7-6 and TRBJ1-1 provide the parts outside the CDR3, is GAGVSQSPRYKVTKRGQDVALRCDPISGHVSLYWYRQALGQGPEFLTYFNYEAQQDKSGLPNDRFSAERPEGSISTLTIQRTEQRDSAMYRCASSLAGNVNTEAFFGQGTRLTVV.

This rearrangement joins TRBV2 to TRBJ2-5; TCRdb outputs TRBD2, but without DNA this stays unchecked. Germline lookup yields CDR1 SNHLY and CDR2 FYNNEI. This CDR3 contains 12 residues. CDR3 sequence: CASRGLLETQYF.

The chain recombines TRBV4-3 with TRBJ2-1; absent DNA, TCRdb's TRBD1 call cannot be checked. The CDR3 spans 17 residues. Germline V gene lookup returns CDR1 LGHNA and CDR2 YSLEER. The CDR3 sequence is CASSQVGDRVRNNEQFF.

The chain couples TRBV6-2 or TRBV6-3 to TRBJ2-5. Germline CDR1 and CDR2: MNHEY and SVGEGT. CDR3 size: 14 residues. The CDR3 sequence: CASSYDSGIETQYF.

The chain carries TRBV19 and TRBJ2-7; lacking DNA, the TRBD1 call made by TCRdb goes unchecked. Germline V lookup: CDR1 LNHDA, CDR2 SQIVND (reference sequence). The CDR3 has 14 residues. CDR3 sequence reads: CASSAGRSFYEQYF. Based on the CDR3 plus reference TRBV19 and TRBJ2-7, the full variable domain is DGGITQSPKYLFRKEGQNVTLSCEQNLNHDAMYWYRQDPGQGLRLIYYSQIVNDFQKGDIAEGYSVSREKKESFPLTVTSAQKNPTAFYLCASSAGRSFYEQYFGPGTRLTVT.

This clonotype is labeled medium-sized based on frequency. The CDR3 sequence: CASSETGGTYNEQFF. The V call is TRBV25-1, the J call TRBJ2-1; TCRdb proposes TRBD1, but this gene call is untestable without DNA. Germline values: CDR1 MGHDK, CDR2 SYGVNS. The CDR3 is 15 residues long.

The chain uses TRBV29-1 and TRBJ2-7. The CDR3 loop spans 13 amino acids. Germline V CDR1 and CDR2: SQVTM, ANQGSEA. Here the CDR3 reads CSVLGGGTYEQYF.

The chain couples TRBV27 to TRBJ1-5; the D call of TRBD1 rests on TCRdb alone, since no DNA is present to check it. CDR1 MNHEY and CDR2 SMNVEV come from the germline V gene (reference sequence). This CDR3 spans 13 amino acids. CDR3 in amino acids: CASSFGQNQPQHF.

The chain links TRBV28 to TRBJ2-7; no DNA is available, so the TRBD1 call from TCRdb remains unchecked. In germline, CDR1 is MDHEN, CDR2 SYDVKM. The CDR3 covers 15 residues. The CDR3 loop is CASNPGMEASYEQYF.

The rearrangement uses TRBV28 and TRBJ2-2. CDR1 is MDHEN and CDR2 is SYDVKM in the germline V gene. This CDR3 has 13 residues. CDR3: CASSLFMSGELFF.

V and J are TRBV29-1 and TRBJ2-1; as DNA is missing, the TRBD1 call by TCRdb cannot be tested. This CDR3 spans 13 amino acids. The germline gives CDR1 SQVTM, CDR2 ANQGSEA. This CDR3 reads CSVVGGGYNEQFF.

CDR3 sequence reads: CASSFGPSGYEQYF. V is TRBV7-2 and J is TRBJ2-7. The V gene's germline CDR1 is SGHTA and CDR2 FQGNSA. The CDR3 is 14 amino acids.

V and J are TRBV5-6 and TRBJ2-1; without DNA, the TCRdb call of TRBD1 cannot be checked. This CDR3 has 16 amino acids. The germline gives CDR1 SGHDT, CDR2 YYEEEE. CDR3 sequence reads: CASSPRTGTGMNEQFF.

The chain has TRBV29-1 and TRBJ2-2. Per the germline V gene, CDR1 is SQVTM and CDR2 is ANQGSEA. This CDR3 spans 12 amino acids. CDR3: CSVVDRTGELFF.